This TCR beta chain is drawn from a study of CXCR3-negative and CXCR3-positive naive CD8 T cells. Of note for this clonotype: The antigen remains undetermined.

Germline V gene data show CDR1 as SGHTA and CDR2 as FQGNSA. The CDR3 is made up of 15 amino acids. The study, taken as a whole, reports: Naive cells, whether CXCR3-negative or CXCR3-positive, had similar TRBV-TRBJ usage, while memory cells differed.

Carrying UMI labels, the TRB cDNA libraries were prepared through 5' RACE. TCRdb processed the 5' RACE reads again and assigns one entry to each CDR3 protein, with no DNA. This sample's clone table lists 45,000 to 55,000 distinct CDR3 sequences. Sequencing was done on a sample of memory CD8+ T cells from blood. The V gene is TRBV7-2, the J gene TRBJ2-7. This TCR was sampled from a human donor in good health. Some clones in this sample may be carry-over from other donors' samples. The CDR3 sequence is CASSFAVQSSYEQYF.